These 25 T cell receptor beta chains were sequenced from one sample in a study of T-cell reconstitution after alpha-beta-depleted transplantation in children. Unique molecular identifiers tagged the TCRbeta library. TCRdb re-analysed the PCR reads in MiXCR, keeping a single row per CDR3 protein. Of around 200,000 distinct CDR3 sequences in the sample, about a sixth were seen once. This specimen consisted of PBMCs, mostly from graft donor cells, obtained 360 days after TCRalphabeta/CD19-depleted stem cell transplant. The source of these receptors is a male patient between 2 and 15 years old who had a stem cell transplant for acute lymphoblastic leukemia, so the T cells may come from the graft donor.

This clonotype came up a few times. V is TRBV18 and J is TRBJ2-7, with a weak D call TRBD1 (5 bases). Trimming removed 2 bases from V and 5 bases from J, with 10 bases in between. Germline V gene sequence: CDR1 KGHSH, CDR2 LQKENI. This CDR3 has 13 residues. The CDR3 DNA reads as TGTGCCAGCTCACCAGTCGACAGCCACGAGCAGTACTTC. As protein: CASSPVDSHEQYF.

The genes are TRBV7-8 and TRBJ2-5; 8 bases are a match to TRBD1. The CDR3 consists of 15 residues. CDR1 is SGHVS and CDR2 is FQNEAQ in the germline V gene. The trim removed 5 bases at V and 2 bases at J, leaving 7 bases unmatched. As DNA, the CDR3 is TGTGCCAGCAGCCCCCGACAGGGGAGACAAGAGACCCAGTACTTC. Its translation is CASSPRQGRQETQYF.

The V and J genes are TRBV24-1 and TRBJ2-5; 7 bases line up with TRBD1. In germline, CDR1 is KGHDR, CDR2 SFDVKD. The V segment lost 3 bases and the J segment 2 bases; nucleotides outside the gene matches: 8. The CDR3 spans 16 residues. The CDR3 DNA sequence: TGTGCCACCAGTGATCATAAGCCGGGACAGCAAGAGACCCAGTACTTC. Its translation is CATSDHKPGQQETQYF.

This chain connects TRBV5-1 to TRBJ2-4; no definite D call. Germline V CDR1 and CDR2: SGHRS, YFSETQ. Trimming took off 4 bases at V and 7 bases at J, with 12 bases between the two ends. This CDR3 is built from 13 residues. CDR3 sequence (DNA): TGCGCCAGCAGCGTCCAGATTGCGAACATTCAGTACTTC. It translates to CASSVQIANIQYF.

The chain recombines TRBV20-1 with TRBJ2-5, with D tentatively TRBD1 or TRBD2 (5 bases each). The CDR3 contains 12 residues. Germline V gene data show CDR1 as DFQATT and CDR2 as SNEGSKA (reference sequence). CDR3 DNA sequence: TGCAGCTGCTATGGGACCAAAGAGACCCAGTACTTC. As protein: CSCYGTKETQYF.

This clonotype showed up many times. The V and J genes are TRBV4-2 and TRBJ2-7; D is possibly TRBD1 (5 bases). The V end lost 1 base, the J end lost 0 bases, and 10 bases lay between the germline ends. The germline V gene has CDR1 LGHNA and CDR2 YNFKEQ. The CDR3 has 15 amino acids. The CDR3 coding sequence is TGTGCCAGCAGCCAAGTCGACAGTTCCTCCTACGAGCAGTACTTC. Protein: CASSQVDSSSYEQYF.

This sequence joins TRBV12-1 and TRBJ2-4; TRBD1, the table's D call, lacks a check against the DNA. TRBV12-1 is described as a pseudogene. This CDR3 comprises 16 residues. The CDR3 is CASSLGHHIAKNIQYF. CDR3 sequence (DNA): TGTGCCAGCAGCTTAGGACACCACATAGCCAAAAACATTCAGTACTTC.

This clonotype was seen ten or more times. At one boundary the junction diverges from the germline segment, which might be a read error. The chain employs TRBV5-1 and TRBJ2-2; D not certain. This CDR3 is 12 amino acids long. Germline CDR1 reads SGHRS; CDR2 reads YFSETQ. DNA of the CDR3: TGCGCCAGCAGCTTGAACTCCGGGGAGCTGTTTTTT. It encodes CASSLNSGELFF. Combining the CDR3 with reference TRBV5-1 and TRBJ2-2 gives the whole variable domain KAGVTQTPRYLIKTRGQQVTLSCSPISGHRSVSWYQQTPGQGLQFLFEYFSETQRNKGNFPGRFSGRQFSNSRSEMNVSTLELGDSALYLCASSLNSGELFFGEGSRLTVL.

This clonotype was detected only a few times. The rearrangement links TRBV5-1 to TRBJ2-7; D not resolved. Germline V gene sequence: CDR1 SGHRS, CDR2 YFSETQ. This CDR3 has 17 residues. V was clipped by 0 bases and J by 0 bases, with 16 bases between them. The CDR3 nucleotides are TGCGCCAGCAGCTTGGCCCCCCTACCAGGTAGCTCCTACGAGCAGTACTTC. Its protein is CASSLAPLPGSSYEQYF.

This clonotype came up many times. The chain links TRBV6-2 or TRBV6-3 to TRBJ2-7; D tentatively reads TRBD1 or TRBD2 (6 bases each). Germline assignment: CDR1 MNHEY and CDR2 SVGEGT. The CDR3 has 14 amino acids. V was cut by 8 bases and J by 3 bases, with 17 bases left in between. CDR3 protein: CASRFGGGFYEQYF. CDR3 nucleotides: TGTGCCAGCCGGTTCGGAGGGGGATTCTACGAGCAGTACTTC.

This clonotype was recorded a few times. This chain links TRBV7-9 with TRBJ2-2, with a weak D call TRBD1 (6 bases). There are 16 residues in the CDR3. Trimming shortened V by 1 base and J by 1 base, and 10 bases separated the two germline ends. The germline V gene has CDR1 SEHNR and CDR2 FQNEAQ (reference sequence). CDR3 nucleotide sequence: TGTGCCAGCAGCTTAGTGGTGACAGGGAACACCGGGGAGCTGTTTTTT. This encodes CASSLVVTGNTGELFF.

A few counts support this clonotype. This chain joins TRBV4-3 and TRBJ1-4; 7 nucleotides agree with TRBD1. This CDR3 is 14 amino acids long. Looked up from germline, CDR1 is LGHNA and CDR2 is YSLEER. V shed 3 bases, J shed 5 bases, and the junction held 3 bases outside the gene matches. CDR3 bases: TGCGCCAGCAGCCACGGACAGGCGAATGAAAAACTGTTTTTT. This translates into CASSHGQANEKLFF.

This CDR3 reads CASSYRGGTEAFF. The CDR3 coding sequence is TGTGCCAGCAGTTACCGGGGGGGGACTGAAGCTTTCTTT. The chain has TRBV6-5 and TRBJ1-1, with D tentatively TRBD1 (5 bases). In germline, CDR1 is MNHEY, CDR2 SVGAGI. The length of the CDR3 is 13 residues. The V and J ends lost 2 bases and 5 bases respectively, with 9 bases between them.

This clonotype was recorded many times. The chain's CDR3 is CATSGRERVGQPQHF. The DNA of the CDR3 is TGTGCCACCAGCGGAAGGGAAAGGGTGGGTCAGCCCCAGCATTTT. J is TRBJ1-5 and V is TRBV15; D unresolved. CDR1 is LNHNV, CDR2 YYDKDF, per germline (reference sequence). The CDR3 loop spans 15 amino acids. V was pared by 5 bases and J by 6 bases, with 17 bases between.

This clonotype was seen more than once but under ten times. The chain employs TRBV7-9 and TRBJ1-1; the D is unclear. Per germline, CDR1 SEHNR and CDR2 FQNEAQ (reference sequence). This CDR3 has 14 amino acids. V dropped 6 bases and J dropped 2 bases, with 13 bases sitting between them. For the CDR3, the DNA is TGTGCCAGCAGGAGAGGTGAAGAAAACACTGAAGCTTTCTTT. Protein: CASRRGEENTEAFF.

This clonotype was seen only a few times. The J gene is TRBJ1-6, the V gene TRBV3-1, with D possibly matching TRBD1 (5 bases). The CDR3 sequence is 15 residues long. The V gene's germline CDR1 is LGHDT and CDR2 YNNKEL (reference sequence). Trimming removed 7 bases from V and 7 bases from J, with 17 bases in between. The CDR3 loop is CASTKEGRQNSPLHF. The CDR3 nucleotides are TGTGCCAGCACCAAAGAGGGACGGCAAAATTCACCCCTCCACTTT.

This clonotype was observed a few times. The chain couples TRBV20-1 to TRBJ2-1; 8 bases line up with TRBD2. CDR1 is DFQATT and CDR2 is SNEGSKA in the germline V gene (reference sequence). The CDR3 sequence is 15 residues long. With V trimmed by 5 bases and J by 4 bases, 10 bases remained unmatched. Here the CDR3 reads CSARPFAGGYNEQFF. As DNA, the CDR3 is TGCAGTGCTCGCCCCTTCGCGGGGGGTTACAATGAGCAGTTCTTC.

In this sample, this clonotype turned up a few times. The CDR3, as DNA: TGCGCCAGCGGGCCGGGGACAGGGGGCAACAATTCACCCCTCCACTTT. Protein: CASGPGTGGNNSPLHF. The rearrangement links TRBV5-1 to TRBJ1-6; 12 bases are a match to TRBD1. The CDR3 totals 16 residues. The V gene's germline CDR1 is SGHRS and CDR2 YFSETQ. J lost 7 bases, V lost 7 bases, and 9 bases had no gene match.

This clonotype was counted many times. The rearrangement uses TRBV29-1 and TRBJ2-3; 11 nucleotides align to TRBD2. The V segment lost 1 base and the J segment 0 bases; nucleotides outside the gene matches: 12. The CDR3 covers 19 residues. CDR1 is SQVTM, CDR2 ANQGSEA, per germline. The CDR3 DNA reads TGCAGCGTTGAAGGATGGGTAGCGGGGGGGTACTTTAGCACAGATACGCAGTATTTT. It yields the protein CSVEGWVAGGYFSTDTQYF.

This chain joins TRBV12-3 or TRBV12-4 and TRBJ2-5, with 7 nucleotides matching TRBD1. The CDR3 extends over 17 amino acids. The J segment lost 2 bases and the V segment lost 1 base, leaving 10 bases of the junction unmatched. Here the CDR3 reads CASSLEGAPPYQETQYF. The CDR3 region has the DNA TGTGCCAGCAGTTTAGAGGGGGCCCCTCCGTATCAAGAGACCCAGTACTTC.

The chain links TRBV3-1 to TRBJ2-3; 7 nucleotides agree with TRBD1. The germline V gene has CDR1 LGHDT and CDR2 YNNKEL (reference sequence). J was trimmed by 5 bases and V by 4 bases; bases with no gene match: 9. This CDR3 region has 15 residues. CDR3 in amino acids: CASSPMTGLKDTQYF. CDR3 DNA: TGTGCCAGCAGCCCTATGACAGGGTTGAAAGATACGCAGTATTTT.

This clonotype was counted a single time. The chain employs TRBV6-5 and TRBJ1-6; D ambiguous. There are 15 residues in the CDR3. The ends were cut back, 1 base at V and 10 bases at J, with 14 bases in the middle. CDR1 is MNHEY and CDR2 is SVGAGI in the germline V gene. Here the CDR3 DNA reads TGTGCCAGCAGTTACTGGGGAGCAGTTGAGTCACCCCTCCACTTT. This codes for CASSYWGAVESPLHF.

The CDR3, as DNA: TGCAGTGCTAGGAAAATCACCTACAATGAGCAGTTCTTC. It codes for CSARKITYNEQFF. The chain has TRBV20-1 and TRBJ2-1, with D uncertain. The CDR3 totals 13 residues. Germline V gives CDR1 DFQATT, CDR2 SNEGSKA (reference sequence). V lost 3 bases, J lost 2 bases, and 8 bases lay in between.

The rearrangement uses TRBV30 and TRBJ1-1; D gene unclear. The CDR3 length is 14 residues. CDR1 GTSNPN and CDR2 SVGIG come from the germline V gene (reference sequence). The ends were cut back, 7 bases at V and 1 base at J, with 16 bases in the middle. The CDR3 is CASGYGPPNTEAFF. The CDR3 DNA sequence: TGTGCCTCTGGATATGGTCCCCCGAACACTGAAGCTTTCTTT.

This clonotype was detected only a few times. The chain is built from TRBV27 and TRBJ2-1; D is uncertain. This CDR3 has 13 residues. V lost 6 bases and J lost 0, with 6 bases in between. Germline V lookup: CDR1 MNHEY, CDR2 SMNVEV (reference sequence). In nucleotides, the CDR3 is TGTGCCAGCAGCCGCGGCTCCTACAATGAGCAGTTCTTC. As protein: CASSRGSYNEQFF.